Below, 20 T cell receptor beta chains from the same sample are listed, as sequenced in a study of cytomegalovirus exposure and HLA in healthy donors. The PCR contained 60 Vbeta and 13 Jbeta primers. Here immunoSEQ multiplex PCR was the method, and the copy in TCRdb shows in-frame clones only, minus some. The table records roughly 110,000 clones, 65% to 75% of them present only once. The sequenced sample consisted of PBMCs. The source is a man aged 30 to 39 in good health and CMV-seropositive.

This rearrangement joins TRBV30 to TRBJ1-2; no firm D call. The CDR3 sequence is 14 residues long. V lost 0 bases to trimming and J lost 5 bases, with 13 bases between them. The germline gives CDR1 GTSNPN, CDR2 SVGIG (reference sequence). The CDR3 region has the DNA TGTGCCTGGAGTGTACTCGGTCGAGATTATGGCTACACCTTC. It encodes CAWSVLGRDYGYTF.

The chain is built from TRBV4-1 and TRBJ2-4, with 10 positions matching TRBD1. Germline V gene lookup returns CDR1 MGHRA and CDR2 YSYEKL. The junction had 10 bases not matched to a gene; V was cut back by 4 bases and J by 1 base. CDR3 length: 18 amino acids. As DNA, the CDR3 is TGCGCCAGCAGCCCGGGACAGGGGAACGGGAAGGCCAAAAACATTCAGTACTTC. This sequence encodes CASSPGQGNGKAKNIQYF.

To note about this clone: One end of the junction varies from germline; a read error may be responsible. The chain couples TRBV9 to TRBJ2-7; possible D gene TRBD2, 6 bases. Germline lookup yields CDR1 SGDLS and CDR2 YYNGEE. The CDR3 sequence is 15 residues long. The CDR3 bases are TGTGCCAGCAGCGCCCGGGGTAGCGGAGCCTACAAGCAGTACTTC. Amino acid sequence: CASSARGSGAYKQYF.

The chain recombines TRBV19 with TRBJ1-2, with D possibly matching TRBD1 (6 bases). The length of the CDR3 is 14 residues. The V end lost 3 bases, the J end lost 8 bases, and 16 bases lay between the germline ends. The germline gives CDR1 LNHDA, CDR2 SQIVND (reference sequence). Written as DNA, the CDR3 is TGTGCCAGTAGTATTCGGACAGCCTTTCTGGGCTACACCTTC. It specifies CASSIRTAFLGYTF.

This chain uses TRBV14 with TRBJ2-1, with 15 bases matching TRBD2. The germline gives CDR1 SGHDN, CDR2 FVKESK. The CDR3 totals 17 residues. J was trimmed by 6 bases and V by 4 bases; bases with no gene match: 7. The CDR3 DNA reads as TGTGCCAGCAGCCTCACCCCGGGACTAGCGGGGGGCAATGAGCAGTTCTTC. It encodes CASSLTPGLAGGNEQFF.

The table lists this clone with a few counts. This sequence joins TRBV2 and TRBJ1-5; D possibly corresponds to TRBD1 (6 bases). The ends were cut back, 8 bases at V and 0 bases at J, with 14 bases in the middle. Germline loops: CDR1 SNHLY, CDR2 FYNNEI. This CDR3 has 15 amino acids. This chain's CDR3 is CASRQDNYSNQPQHF. CDR3 coding DNA: TGTGCCAGCCGACAGGACAATTATAGCAATCAGCCCCAGCATTTT.

This chain connects TRBV2 to TRBJ1-5, with TRBD1 as a possible D gene (6 bases). CDR3 size: 14 residues. Germline CDR1 reads SNHLY; CDR2 reads FYNNEI. The V end lost 2 bases, the J end lost 9 bases, and 14 bases lay between the germline ends. CDR3 sequence reads: CASSEQGRGWPQHF. The CDR3 nucleotides are TGTGCCAGCAGTGAACAGGGGAGGGGATGGCCCCAGCATTTT.

This clone was seen once. An end of the junction does not agree with germline; a read error may underlie this. The rearrangement joins TRBV4-2 to TRBJ1-2; D gene ambiguous. This CDR3 is 15 amino acids long. Looked up from germline, CDR1 is LGHNA and CDR2 is YNFKEQ. The CDR3 reads CASSQDSDINYGYPF. CDR3 nucleotide sequence: TGTGCCAGCAGCCAAGATAGCGATATTAACTATGGCTACCCCTTC.

The chain joins TRBV2 to TRBJ2-1, with TRBD2 identical over 8 bases. V trimming: 6 bases; J trimming: 4 bases; junction bases outside the gene matches: 5. The CDR3 covers 14 residues. Per germline, CDR1 SNHLY and CDR2 FYNNEI. CDR3: CASSRRGAYNEQFF. As DNA, the CDR3 is TGTGCCAGCAGCAGGCGGGGGGCTTACAATGAGCAGTTCTTC.

This clone has a single count. The chain uses TRBV5-1 and TRBJ2-2; D gene unclear. CDR3 length equals 13 residues. Trimming removed 7 bases at V and 7 bases at J, with 14 bases between. The V gene's germline CDR1 is SGHRS and CDR2 YFSETQ. The CDR3, as DNA: TGCGCCAGCCGACGCGGCGATGGCGGGGAGCTGTTTTTT. It encodes CASRRGDGGELFF.

The rearrangement links TRBV7-2 to TRBJ1-5; 10 nucleotides line up with TRBD1. V lost 2 bases to trimming and J lost 7 bases; unmatched junction nucleotides: 11. The CDR3 length is 17 residues. CDR1 and CDR2 from the germline V gene are SGHTA and FQGNSA. CDR3 DNA sequence: TGTGCCAGCAGCTTACGCTGGACAGGGGGTACCCCGCAGCCCCAGCATTTT. This codes for CASSLRWTGGTPQPQHF.

The CDR3 loop reads CASSLYGNQETQYF. Here the CDR3 DNA reads TGCGCCAGCAGCTTGTACGGTAACCAAGAGACCCAGTACTTC. This chain joins TRBV5-1 and TRBJ2-5, with no clear D. The CDR3 runs 14 residues. The V gene lost 1 base and the J gene lost 0 bases, with 7 bases spanning the gap. Germline V gene data show CDR1 as SGHRS and CDR2 as YFSETQ.

This rearrangement joins TRBV30 to TRBJ2-3; 9 bases fit TRBD1. The V and J ends lost 0 bases and 2 bases, in that order; junction bases with no gene match: 6. CDR1 and CDR2 (germline): GTSNPN, SVGIG (reference sequence). This CDR3 has 16 amino acids. The CDR3 DNA reads TGTGCCTGGAGTGTTGGACAGGGGTATTTCACAGATACGCAGTATTTT. Its translation: CAWSVGQGYFTDTQYF.

The rearrangement joins TRBV5-4 to TRBJ2-1, with 7 bases that match TRBD2. The J segment lost 0 bases and the V segment lost 3 bases, leaving 6 bases of the junction unmatched. Germline lookup yields CDR1 SGHNT and CDR2 YYREEE (reference sequence). The CDR3 spans 16 residues. This CDR3 reads CASSSSSGVSYNEQFF. The CDR3 nucleotides read TGTGCCAGCAGCTCCTCGAGCGGGGTCTCCTACAATGAGCAGTTCTTC.

This sequence joins TRBV28 and TRBJ2-1; 8 bases align to TRBD2. The CDR3 runs 14 residues. J was trimmed by 4 bases and V by 5 bases; bases with no gene match: 4. Per germline, CDR1 MDHEN and CDR2 SYDVKM. The CDR3 nucleotides read TGTGCCAGCAGTGGAGCGGGGGTGTACAATGAGCAGTTCTTC. This sequence encodes CASSGAGVYNEQFF.

V is TRBV5-1 and J is TRBJ2-2; D possibly corresponds to TRBD1 (6 bases). In germline, CDR1 is SGHRS, CDR2 YFSETQ. The V end was cut by 1 base, the J end by 2 bases, with 9 bases between. The CDR3 runs to 15 residues. CDR3 protein: CASSLIRGNTGELFF. CDR3 nucleotides: TGCGCCAGCAGCTTGATCAGGGGAAACACCGGGGAGCTGTTTTTT.

Only a few counts were recorded for this clone. The chain has TRBV10-3 and TRBJ2-7, with D perhaps TRBD1 (5 bases). Germline assignment: CDR1 ENHRY and CDR2 SYGVKD. Trimming pared 3 bases from V and 9 bases from J, leaving 12 bases between. The CDR3 covers 12 residues. This CDR3 reads CAISEETERQYF. The CDR3, as DNA: TGTGCCATCAGTGAAGAGACAGAGCGGCAGTACTTC.

This clone was observed a few times. This chain links TRBV6-6 with TRBJ1-1, with D possibly being TRBD1 (5 bases). The CDR3 loop spans 15 amino acids. V was clipped by 6 bases and J by 7 bases, with 21 bases between them. Germline V lookup: CDR1 MNHNY, CDR2 SVGAGI (reference sequence). The chain's CDR3 is CASSHSASLGGEAFF. The CDR3 region has the DNA TGTGCCAGCAGCCACTCGGCGAGTTTGGGGGGTGAAGCTTTCTTT.

The chain employs TRBV7-2 and TRBJ2-1; the D is unclear. Germline loops: CDR1 SGHTA, CDR2 FQGNSA. CDR3 size: 14 residues. The V end lost 4 bases, the J end lost 5 bases, and 12 bases lay between the germline ends. Here the CDR3 DNA reads TGTGCCAGCAGCTACCAATCCCAGGACAATGAGCAGTTCTTC. The encoded protein is CASSYQSQDNEQFF. Full variable domain (rest looked up from reference TRBV7-2 and TRBJ2-1): GAGVSQSPSNKVTEKGKDVELRCDPISGHTALYWYRQSLGQGLEFLIYFQGNSAPDKSGLPSDRFSAERTGGSVSTLTIQRTQQEDSAVYLCASSYQSQDNEQFFGPGTRLTVL.

The chain couples TRBV18 to TRBJ1-5; no clear D gene. The germline V gene encodes CDR1 KGHSH and CDR2 LQKENI. V lost 4 bases and J lost 5, with 12 bases in between. The CDR3 loop spans 14 amino acids. The CDR3 sequence is CASSLETSDQPQHF. The CDR3 DNA is TGTGCCAGCTCACTAGAGACATCGGATCAGCCCCAGCATTTT.